This T cell receptor beta chain is from a study of cytomegalovirus exposure and HLA in healthy donors. Overall study results and limits: Most sequenced TCRs were rare (though some public TCRs occurred in many donors). Near-uniform donor sequencing depth was presumed by presence/absence analyses. A later analysis reportedly found fewer N-insertions in an Asian-associated ancestry cluster than the roughly 700-donor mean.

Remarks on this clone: Its target is not known.

Unmatched junction bases numbered 7, after V lost 5 bases and J lost 5 bases. CDR1 and CDR2 (germline): SGHTA, FQGNSA. This CDR3 is 14 amino acids long. Primers: 60 Vbeta forward and 13 Jbeta reverse. TCRdb's copy holds only in-frame clones and misses some; the assay was immunoSEQ multiplex PCR. The sample comprises approximately 220,000 clones, over 65% of which are singletons, and 15% to 19% rests with the top ten. Donors counted as nominally healthy when sampled, yet unrecorded immune exposures were likely. The origin of this receptor is a man between 40 and 49 years old in good health and CMV-seronegative. The rearrangement uses TRBV7-2 and TRBJ2-7, with 9 bases that match TRBD1. Sequenced input: PBMCs. The CDR3 here is CASSPGTGLDEQYF. CDR3 sequence (DNA): TGTGCCAGCAGCCCCGGGACAGGGCTAGACGAGCAGTACTTC.